The 18 T cell receptor beta chains below come from one sample, sequenced in a study of regulatory T cells (dated 2018 in TCRdb). Library construction relied on the immunoSEQ multiplex PCR assay. In the multiplex PCR, 52 forward TRBV primers and 13 reverse TRBJ primers were used, and assay-based and computational corrections were applied for amplification bias. TCRdb carries this immuneACCESS record with in-frame sequences only. Its versions omit some clonotypes, under half of them owing to an unresolved V gene in the studies checked, with the rest unexplained. This sample gives just over 20,000 clones in total; 93% of them show up just once. The ten largest clones add up to about 3.8% of the sample. The sample taken for sequencing was CD8+ T cells sorted from blood. The receptors shown here come from a child younger than 10 with CD3G deficiency.

This chain connects TRBV19 to TRBJ2-1; possible D gene TRBD2, 6 bases. The CDR3 contains 13 residues. The germline gives CDR1 LNHDA, CDR2 SQIVND (reference sequence). Trimming pared 7 bases from V and 6 bases from J, leaving 13 bases between. This CDR3 reads CASTTSLPNEQFF. As DNA, the CDR3 is TGTGCCAGTACGACTAGTCTGCCCAATGAGCAGTTCTTC.

The chain combines TRBV16 with TRBJ1-1; 8 bases match TRBD1. CDR1 and CDR2 (germline): KGHSY, FQNENV. V gave up 1 base and J gave up 4 bases; unmatched junction bases: 11. The CDR3 consists of 17 residues. This CDR3 is CASSQLPRDRHPTEAFF. The CDR3 nucleotides read TGTGCCAGCAGCCAATTACCCCGGGACAGGCACCCCACTGAAGCTTTCTTT.

The chain is built from TRBV19 and TRBJ2-1, with 8 bases aligning to TRBD1. The CDR3 has 14 amino acids. V lost 4 bases, J lost 7 bases, and 6 bases stayed unmatched. CDR1 LNHDA and CDR2 SQIVND come from the germline V gene (reference sequence). Written as DNA, the CDR3 is TGTGCCAGTAGTACTGGACAGGGTGTAAATGAGCAGTTCTTC. Residues: CASSTGQGVNEQFF.

The chain uses TRBV11-2 and TRBJ2-7, with D unresolved. The V gene's germline CDR1 is SGHAT and CDR2 FQNNGV. The CDR3 runs 13 residues. The germline V and J ends were trimmed by 5 bases and 2 bases, with 10 bases remaining between them. This CDR3 reads CASSQGLPYEQYF. CDR3 bases: TGTGCCAGCAGCCAAGGGCTCCCCTACGAGCAGTACTTC.

This chain links TRBV19 with TRBJ1-5, with no clear D. V was trimmed by 4 bases and J by 2 bases, leaving 15 bases between them. Germline lookup yields CDR1 LNHDA and CDR2 SQIVND (reference sequence). The CDR3 spans 16 residues. CDR3 region: CASSSIGPGGNQPQHF. The CDR3 nucleotides are TGTGCCAGTAGTAGTATAGGCCCGGGAGGCAATCAGCCCCAGCATTTT.

The chain combines TRBV13 with TRBJ2-3; D not resolved. The ends were cut back, 4 bases at V and 6 bases at J, with 8 bases in the middle. The germline CDR1 and CDR2 sequences are PRHDT and FYEKMQ (reference sequence). The CDR3 spans 12 residues. The CDR3 reads CASSSGGDTQYF. As DNA, the CDR3 is TGTGCCAGCAGCTCCGGTGGGGATACGCAGTATTTT.

The CDR3: CASSSMTGQRIQTQYF. CDR3 nucleotide sequence: TGTGCCAGCAGCTCCATGACAGGCCAACGAATTCAGACGCAGTATTTT. V usage is TRBV7-9 and J usage is TRBJ2-3; D is perhaps TRBD1 (6 bases). The CDR3 totals 16 residues. With 4 bases removed from V and 9 bases from J, the gap between germline ends came to 23 bases. Germline V gene lookup returns CDR1 SEHNR and CDR2 FQNEAQ (reference sequence).

Concerning this clone itself: Other DNA sequences within the sample encode an identical CDR3. The chain recombines TRBV5-1 with TRBJ1-1; possibly TRBD1 for D (5 bases). CDR1 is SGHRS and CDR2 is YFSETQ in the germline V gene. The CDR3 is 13 residues long. The V end was cut by 0 bases, the J end by 4 bases, with 7 bases between. Here the CDR3 DNA reads TGCGCCAGCAGCTTGGATAGGGGCACTGAAGCTTTCTTT. Its translation: CASSLDRGTEAFF.

This chain connects TRBV28 to TRBJ2-7; TRBD2 aligns across 8 bases. The CDR3 has 17 amino acids. The trim removed 4 bases at V and 3 bases at J, leaving 14 bases unmatched. The germline V gene has CDR1 MDHEN and CDR2 SYDVKM. For the CDR3, the DNA is TGTGCCAGCAGTTCGTTAAGCGGGAGATGGGGTGGCTACGAGCAGTACTTC. Translated: CASSSLSGRWGGYEQYF.

Only a few counts were recorded for this clone. This chain joins TRBV19 and TRBJ2-1; TRBD1 agrees at 8 bases. The CDR3 spans 15 residues. Germline loops: CDR1 LNHDA, CDR2 SQIVND (reference sequence). Losses at the gene ends were 3 bases for V and 10 bases for J; bases not matched to a gene: 11. Here the CDR3 DNA reads TGTGCCAGTAGTATTGGCGGACAGGGCTTTAGGGAGCAGTTCTTC. Residues: CASSIGGQGFREQFF.

This sequence joins TRBV7-8 and TRBJ2-5; D gene unclear. The J call may not be correct, given that the DNA end is closer to TRBJ2-7. Germline V gives CDR1 SGHVS, CDR2 FQNEAQ. The CDR3 spans 14 residues. CDR3 protein: CASSLGGPAYEQYF. The CDR3 DNA reads TGTGCCAGCAGCTTAGGCGGCCCCGCCTACGAGCAGTACTTC.

This chain uses TRBV28 with TRBJ2-1, with D hard to call. Trimming removed 5 bases from V and 1 base from J, with 12 bases in between. Germline CDR1 MDHEN, CDR2 SYDVKM. The CDR3 totals 15 residues. The CDR3 DNA reads TGTGCCAGCAGTACCCAGGTTATGTCCTACAATGAGCAGTTCTTC. It specifies CASSTQVMSYNEQFF. The full variable domain, its missing parts supplied by reference TRBV28 and TRBJ2-1, is DVKVTQSSRYLVKRTGEKVFLECVQDMDHENMFWYRQDPGLGLRLIYFSYDVKMKEKGDIPEGYSVSREKKERFSLILESASTNQTSMYLCASSTQVMSYNEQFFGPGTRLTVL.

The chain has TRBV7-9 and TRBJ2-2; no definite D call. V lost 1 base, J lost 0 bases, and 12 bases lay in between. The CDR3 covers 17 residues. Germline CDR1 SEHNR, CDR2 FQNEAQ (reference sequence). This CDR3 reads CASSLGVAGANTGELFF. The CDR3 region has the DNA TGTGCCAGCAGCTTAGGGGTGGCAGGCGCGAACACCGGGGAGCTGTTTTTT.

The CDR3 coding sequence is TGTGCCAGCAGCTTAGGACCTAGCGACTACGAGCAGTACTTC. It yields the protein CASSLGPSDYEQYF. This chain links TRBV13 with TRBJ2-7, with D maybe TRBD2 (6 bases). In germline, CDR1 is PRHDT, CDR2 FYEKMQ (reference sequence). This CDR3 contains 14 residues. Trimming removed 0 bases at V and 3 bases at J, with 9 bases between.

The V gene is TRBV7-9, the J gene TRBJ2-1; D is undetermined. This CDR3 is 12 amino acids long. The germline CDR1 and CDR2 sequences are SEHNR and FQNEAQ (reference sequence). V lost 1 base and J lost 5, with 3 bases in between. The CDR3 sequence: CASSLVHNEQFF. In DNA, the CDR3 is TGTGCCAGCAGCTTAGTACACAATGAGCAGTTCTTC.

CDR3 loop: CASSSPAGTDFTDTQYF. In DNA, the CDR3 is TGTGCCAGCAGCTCTCCTGCGGGGACAGACTTCACAGATACGCAGTATTTT. This chain joins TRBV7-9 and TRBJ2-3, with D tentatively TRBD1 (7 bases). V lost 4 bases, J lost 2 bases, and 19 bases lay in between. In germline, CDR1 is SEHNR, CDR2 FQNEAQ (reference sequence). This CDR3 is built from 17 residues.

This chain links TRBV28 with TRBJ2-3; TRBD2 matches 8 bases. Per the germline V gene, CDR1 is MDHEN and CDR2 is SYDVKM. V lost 2 bases to trimming and J lost 3 bases; unmatched junction nucleotides: 4. The CDR3 has 15 residues. CDR3 region: CASSLNGGGTDTQYF. Written as DNA, the CDR3 is TGTGCCAGCAGTTTAAACGGGGGGGGAACAGATACGCAGTATTTT. Using reference TRBV28 and TRBJ2-3 for the parts outside the CDR3, the full variable domain is DVKVTQSSRYLVKRTGEKVFLECVQDMDHENMFWYRQDPGLGLRLIYFSYDVKMKEKGDIPEGYSVSREKKERFSLILESASTNQTSMYLCASSLNGGGTDTQYFGPGTRLTVL.

The V call is TRBV19, the J call TRBJ2-2; no definite D call. This CDR3 is built from 14 residues. The V gene's germline CDR1 is LNHDA and CDR2 SQIVND (reference sequence). V lost 0 bases and J 3 bases, leaving 5 bases between the germline ends. CDR3 DNA sequence: TGTGCCAGTAGTATAGACCTAGACACCGGGGAGCTGTTTTTT. Protein: CASSIDLDTGELFF.